This TCR beta chain derives from a study of T-cell reconstitution after alpha-beta-depleted transplantation in children. General study points: Expanded clones from the graft, numbering several hundred, reportedly supplied alpha-beta T cells about two months after transplant. Among T cells one year after transplant, newly produced cells accounted for most counts and diversity.

This CDR3 has 15 amino acids. The germline V gene has CDR1 SNHLY and CDR2 FYNNEI. The V and J ends lost 2 bases and 0 bases respectively, with 8 bases between them. Construction of the TCRbeta library involved unique molecular identifiers. TCRdb reprocessed the PCR reads with MiXCR, giving one entry per CDR3 protein. There are approximately 980,000 distinct CDR3 sequences in the sample; 25% to 30% occur only once, and over 25% lies in the top ten. In this sample, this clonotype turned up a few times. The antigen is unknown. This receptor was identified in a boy younger than two who had a stem cell transplant for SCID, so the T cells may come from the graft donor. The material sequenced was PBMCs, mostly from graft donor cells, taken 360 days after TCRalphabeta/CD19-depleted stem cell transplant. The V gene is TRBV2, the J gene TRBJ1-5; D gene unclear. CDR3 in amino acids: CASSEWGYSNQPQHF. The CDR3 region has the DNA TGTGCCAGCAGTGAATGGGGTTATAGCAATCAGCCCCAGCATTTT. The entire variable domain, with the rest obtained from reference TRBV2 and TRBJ1-5, is as follows: EPEVTQTPSHQVTQMGQEVILRCVPISNHLYFYWYRQILGQKVEFLVSFYNNEISEKSEIFDDQFSVERPDGSNFTLKIRSTKLEDSAMYFCASSEWGYSNQPQHFGDGTRLSIL.